The 10 T cell receptor beta chains below all came from one sample that was sequenced in a study of blood T cells in healthy people across ages. Together with a sample-barcoded 5' primer, a J-beta primer mix was included in a second PCR lasting roughly 6 to 12 cycles. One entry per CDR3 protein, called by TCRdb with MiXCR from the 5' RACE reads. The data contain more than 650,000 distinct CDR3 sequences, 40% to 65% of them singletons. The sequenced sample consisted of blood. These receptors all stem from a man older than 75 in good health.

The chain combines TRBV28 with TRBJ2-7; possibly TRBD1 for D (6 bases). CDR3 length: 15 amino acids. Per the germline V gene, CDR1 is MDHEN and CDR2 is SYDVKM. V lost 5 bases and J lost 1, with 15 bases in between. The CDR3 DNA follows: TGTGCCAGCAGTCCTATACAGGGTAAATCCTACGAGCAGTACTTC. It encodes CASSPIQGKSYEQYF.

The rearrangement joins TRBV5-1 to TRBJ2-7; possible D gene TRBD2, 6 bases. CDR3 length equals 15 residues. Germline loops: CDR1 SGHRS, CDR2 YFSETQ. Trimming removed 3 bases at V and 4 bases at J, with 17 bases between. CDR3 residues: CASSSERVAVYEQYF. The CDR3 DNA reads as TGCGCCAGCAGCTCGGAGCGGGTCGCTGTATACGAGCAGTACTTC.

This clonotype was counted a few times. The chain has TRBV5-1 and TRBJ2-7; tentatively, D is TRBD1 (6 bases). Germline CDR1 is SGHRS and CDR2 is YFSETQ. V lost 4 bases and J 0 bases, leaving 17 bases between the germline ends. The CDR3 spans 16 residues. The CDR3, as DNA: TGCGCCAGCAGCCCTTACAGGGATCCCCACTCCTACGAGCAGTACTTC. Its protein is CASSPYRDPHSYEQYF.

The chain links TRBV5-1 to TRBJ2-3; a weak D match, TRBD2 (5 bases). There are 14 residues in the CDR3. CDR1 and CDR2 (germline): SGHRS, YFSETQ. Trimming shortened V by 3 bases and J by 3 bases, and 11 bases separated the two germline ends. CDR3 bases: TGCGCCAGCAGCTACCCACGGGGAACAGATACGCAGTATTTT. Its translation is CASSYPRGTDTQYF.

This clonotype came up a few times. The gene calls are TRBV7-9 and TRBJ2-1, with TRBD2 matching over 14 bases. Germline loops: CDR1 SEHNR, CDR2 FQNEAQ (reference sequence). V lost 8 bases and J lost 8; bases outside the gene matches: 11. This CDR3 contains 16 residues. CDR3 sequence reads: CASGGTSGSIGDEQFF. CDR3 nucleotides: TGTGCCAGCGGGGGGACTAGCGGGAGCATCGGTGATGAGCAGTTCTTC.

This clonotype showed up just a few times. The DNA of the CDR3 is TGCAGTGCTAGAGATCCGGCGGGACAGGGGAAATACAATGAGCAGTTCTTC. It yields the protein CSARDPAGQGKYNEQFF. The V and J genes are TRBV20-1 and TRBJ2-1, with 10 bases that match TRBD1. CDR1 and CDR2 (germline): DFQATT, SNEGSKA (reference sequence). This CDR3 region has 17 residues. With 0 bases clipped from V and 4 bases from J, the junction kept 9 bases outside the gene matches.

This CDR3 is CASLDYHNEQFF. The CDR3 DNA is TGTGCCAGCTTGGACTATCACAATGAGCAGTTCTTC. V usage is TRBV6-2 or TRBV6-3 and J usage is TRBJ2-1, with D possibly matching TRBD2 (6 bases). Trimming pared 8 bases from V and 5 bases from J, leaving 10 bases between. Germline lookup yields CDR1 MNHEY and CDR2 SVGEGT. CDR3 length: 12 residues.

The chain couples TRBV19 to TRBJ1-2, with TRBD1 as a possible D gene (5 bases). This CDR3 is built from 13 residues. The V end was cut by 4 bases, the J end by 10 bases, with 16 bases between. Looked up from germline, CDR1 is LNHDA and CDR2 is SQIVND (reference sequence). CDR3 in amino acids: CASSTAGRTHYTF. The CDR3 nucleotides are TGTGCCAGTAGTACCGCGGGACGGACTCACTACACCTTC.

The gene calls are TRBV5-1 and TRBJ2-1; 11 nucleotides line up with TRBD2. CDR1 is SGHRS, CDR2 YFSETQ, per germline. The CDR3 has 17 residues. The trim removed 0 bases at V and 5 bases at J, leaving 7 bases unmatched. For the CDR3, the DNA is TGCGCCAGCAGCTTGGTGGCTAGCGGGAGGCTCCACAATGAGCAGTTCTTC. This gives the protein CASSLVASGRLHNEQFF.

The chain couples TRBV7-9 to TRBJ2-2; D is perhaps TRBD1 (5 bases). Germline CDR1 and CDR2: SEHNR and FQNEAQ (reference sequence). V was cut by 5 bases and J by 1 base, with 14 bases left in between. This CDR3 has 16 amino acids. The chain's CDR3 is CASSPSRTLNTGELFF. DNA for the CDR3: TGTGCCAGCAGCCCCTCGAGGACATTGAACACCGGGGAGCTGTTTTTT.